The 18 T cell receptor beta chains presented below share a single source sample, sequenced in a study of post-analysis software for immune sequencing data. cDNA libraries of TCR beta carried unique molecular identifiers. TCRdb re-called the PCR reads with MiXCR, one entry per CDR3 protein. The table includes fewer than 600,000 distinct CDR3 sequences, roughly 46% detected once. Notes on the study in general: When patients were compared with controls, a handful of TRBV segments were more frequent, TRBV5-6, TRBV5-1 and TRBV20-1 among them.

For these TCRs, the target antigens are not known. Sequencing was carried out using blood. The receptors were gathered from a girl aged 10-17 years with multiple sclerosis.

The chain carries TRBV21-1 and TRBJ2-5; the table's D call, TRBD1, was not checked against the DNA. TRBV21-1 is termed a pseudogene. The CDR3 has 14 residues. CDR3 region: CASSIRTGIETQYF. In DNA, the CDR3 is TGTGCCAGCAGCATCCGGACAGGGATAGAGACCCAGTACTTC.

The rearrangement joins TRBV2 to TRBJ2-1, with TRBD2 matching 8 bases. V was pared by 3 bases and J by 1 base, with 5 bases of the junction left unmatched. The germline V gene has CDR1 SNHLY and CDR2 FYNNEI. CDR3 size: 16 residues. This chain's CDR3 is CASSDLSGRSYNEQFF. The CDR3 DNA reads as TGTGCCAGCAGTGATTTAAGCGGGAGATCCTACAATGAGCAGTTCTTC.

This clonotype was detected only a few times. This chain joins TRBV6-5 and TRBJ1-2; no clear D gene. V lost 11 bases and J lost 2, with 12 bases in between. The CDR3 runs 12 residues. Germline assignment: CDR1 MNHEY and CDR2 SVGAGI. DNA of the CDR3: TGTGCCTCCGGACGGAAAAACTATGGCTACACCTTC. Amino acids: CASGRKNYGYTF.

This clonotype was observed a few times. The CDR3 bases are TGTGCCAGCAGGTTCTCGCCCATGGAGACCCAGTACTTC. This sequence encodes CASRFSPMETQYF. V and J are TRBV27 and TRBJ2-5; D remains ambiguous. Germline CDR1 reads MNHEY; CDR2 reads SMNVEV (reference sequence). The CDR3 runs to 13 residues. V was cut by 6 bases and J by 5 bases, with 13 bases left in between.

This clonotype was detected a few times. The rearrangement links TRBV7-9 to TRBJ2-5; 7 bases match TRBD1. The CDR3 contains 13 residues. Trimming at V came to 1 base and at J to 11 bases, leaving 7 bases not matched to a gene. Germline V gene lookup returns CDR1 SEHNR and CDR2 FQNEAQ (reference sequence). The CDR3: CASSLGQGREQYF. CDR3 DNA sequence: TGTGCCAGCAGCTTAGGACAGGGACGAGAGCAGTACTTC. The full variable domain, in which reference TRBV7-9 and TRBJ2-5 provide the parts outside the CDR3, is DTGVSQNPRHKITKRGQNVTFRCDPISEHNRLYWYRQTLGQGPEFLTYFQNEAQLEKSRLLSDRFSAERPKGSFSTLEIQRTEQGDSAMYLCASSLGQGREQYFGPGTRLLVL.

The rearrangement joins TRBV29-1 to TRBJ2-3; D gene uncertain. CDR3 length: 11 residues. Germline values: CDR1 SQVTM, CDR2 ANQGSEA. V was shortened by 4 bases and J by 5 bases, with 7 bases between the two germline ends. The CDR3 bases are TGCAGCGTTGTGTCCGGAGATACGCAGTATTTT. Residues: CSVVSGDTQYF.

V usage is TRBV28 and J usage is TRBJ2-1; 10 nucleotides line up with TRBD1. CDR3 size: 13 residues. The J segment lost 7 bases and the V segment lost 6 bases, leaving 3 bases of the junction unmatched. Germline V gives CDR1 MDHEN, CDR2 SYDVKM. CDR3: CASRGTGANEQFF. In nucleotides, the CDR3 is TGTGCCAGCAGGGGGACAGGGGCAAATGAGCAGTTCTTC.

CDR3 DNA: TGTGCCAGCAGCGGCCGCTCCGCGGCTAACTATGGCTACACCTTC. Translating it yields CASSGRSAANYGYTF. The rearrangement links TRBV6-5 to TRBJ1-2; the D is unclear. The V end was cut by 6 bases, the J end by 0 bases, with 14 bases between. The CDR3 length is 15 residues. CDR1 and CDR2 (germline): MNHEY, SVGAGI.

The chain joins TRBV7-3 to TRBJ2-1, with 14 bases matching TRBD2. The CDR3 runs 16 residues. Germline V gene lookup returns CDR1 SGHTA and CDR2 FQGTGA. V shed 5 bases, J shed 8 bases, and the junction held 8 bases outside the gene matches. The CDR3 DNA reads as TGTGCCAGCAGCAGCGGGACTAGCGGGAGTTTCTATGAGCAGTTCTTC. Translating gives CASSSGTSGSFYEQFF.

This clonotype was counted many times. This chain connects TRBV20-1 to TRBJ1-6, with 11 bases matching TRBD1. This CDR3 region has 14 residues. The V and J ends lost 3 bases and 9 bases, in that order; junction bases with no gene match: 4. Germline CDR1 DFQATT, CDR2 SNEGSKA (reference sequence). Here the CDR3 reads CSASTGTGGSPLHF. DNA of the CDR3: TGCAGTGCTAGTACCGGGACAGGGGGTTCACCCCTCCACTTT.

V gene TRBV29-1 combines with J gene TRBJ1-2; TRBD1 aligns across 7 bases. The CDR3 has 13 residues. Germline loops: CDR1 SQVTM, CDR2 ANQGSEA. Trimming took 4 bases from V and 2 from J; bases not matched to a gene: 4. This CDR3 reads CSVVGQTNYGYTF. The CDR3 DNA is TGCAGCGTTGTGGGACAGACAAACTATGGCTACACCTTC.

The J gene is TRBJ2-3, the V gene TRBV27, with 7 nucleotides matching TRBD1. This CDR3 contains 16 residues. After removal of 6 bases from V and 0 bases from J, the junction contained 9 bases not matched to a gene. The germline gives CDR1 MNHEY, CDR2 SMNVEV (reference sequence). The CDR3 here is CASSRRLGQSTDTQYF. In nucleotides, the CDR3 is TGTGCCAGCAGCCGCAGGCTGGGACAGAGCACAGATACGCAGTATTTT.

The chain is built from TRBV20-1 and TRBJ2-5; D remains unclear. Germline CDR1 is DFQATT and CDR2 is SNEGSKA (reference sequence). This CDR3 contains 12 residues. V was trimmed by 6 bases and J by 4 bases, leaving 12 bases between them. Here the CDR3 DNA reads TGCAGTGCGGTCGGACCTTCAGAGACCCAGTACTTC. It yields the protein CSAVGPSETQYF.

There are a few counts of this clonotype. This chain connects TRBV20-1 to TRBJ2-7; 9 nucleotides align to TRBD2. CDR1 and CDR2 from the germline V gene are DFQATT and SNEGSKA (reference sequence). CDR3 size: 16 residues. V was pared by 5 bases and J by 0 bases, with 11 bases of the junction left unmatched. The CDR3 here is CSAWREGRLSSYEQYF. As DNA, the CDR3 is TGCAGTGCTTGGCGGGAGGGTCGATTATCCTCCTACGAGCAGTACTTC.

This clonotype has just a few counts. DNA of the CDR3: TGTGCCAGCAGCCCCGGGGGACAGGGGTCGACTTATGGCTACACCTTC. Translation: CASSPGGQGSTYGYTF. This chain uses TRBV7-9 with TRBJ1-2, with 10 bases that match TRBD1. Germline lookup yields CDR1 SEHNR and CDR2 FQNEAQ (reference sequence). Unmatched junction bases numbered 11, after V lost 5 bases and J lost 5 bases. The CDR3 has 16 residues.

As concerns this clonotype: Possible read error: a much larger clone is one base away. J is TRBJ2-7 and V is TRBV7-9; D is uncertain. Germline CDR1 SEHNR, CDR2 FQNEAQ (reference sequence). This CDR3 has 12 residues. CDR3 residues: CASSSDSSEQYF. CDR3 DNA sequence: TGTGCCAGCAGCTCCGACTCCTCCGAGCAGTACTTC.

This clonotype showed up just a few times. The chain is built from TRBV6-5 and TRBJ2-7, with a possible D match to TRBD2 (6 bases). The V gene lost 4 bases and the J gene lost 5 bases, with 18 bases spanning the gap. The CDR3 has 15 residues. The germline V gene encodes CDR1 MNHEY and CDR2 SVGAGI. The DNA of the CDR3 is TGTGCCAGCAGTTCGCCGGGACGCCCGGGGGACGAGCAGTACTTC. This sequence encodes CASSSPGRPGDEQYF.

This chain uses TRBV20-1 with TRBJ1-1, with D possibly being TRBD1 (6 bases). Deletions cut 2 bases from V and 2 bases from J, with 15 bases between. Germline lookup yields CDR1 DFQATT and CDR2 SNEGSKA (reference sequence). The CDR3 consists of 15 residues. CDR3: CSARYPGASNTEAFF. CDR3 nucleotides: TGCAGTGCTAGATATCCAGGGGCTTCAAACACTGAAGCTTTCTTT.